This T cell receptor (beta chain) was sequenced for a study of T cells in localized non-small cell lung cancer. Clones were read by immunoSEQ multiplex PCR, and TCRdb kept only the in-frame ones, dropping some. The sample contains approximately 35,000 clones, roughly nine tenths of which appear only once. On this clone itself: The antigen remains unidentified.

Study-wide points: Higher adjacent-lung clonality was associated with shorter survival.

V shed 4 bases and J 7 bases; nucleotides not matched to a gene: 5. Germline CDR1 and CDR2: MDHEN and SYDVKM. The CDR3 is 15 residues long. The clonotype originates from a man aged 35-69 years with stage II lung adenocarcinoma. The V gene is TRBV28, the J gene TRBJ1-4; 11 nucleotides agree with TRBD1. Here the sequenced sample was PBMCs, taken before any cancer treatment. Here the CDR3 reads CASSSRDRGGEKLFF. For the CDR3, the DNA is TGTGCCAGCAGTTCCCGGGACAGGGGGGGTGAAAAACTGTTTTTT.